Included here is one TCR beta chain sequence, with context. Clones were sequenced by immunoSEQ multiplex PCR, and TCRdb holds only the in-frame ones, with some missing. Of roughly 70,000 clones in the sample, roughly 89% were seen once. The data were taken from a study of T cell responses to AZD1222 COVID-19 vaccine. Between the trimmed V and J ends, which lost 10 bases and 2 bases, there was a span of 12 bases. Looked up from germline, CDR1 is SNHLY and CDR2 is FYNNEI. This CDR3 spans 13 amino acids. This chain connects TRBV2 to TRBJ2-1; D tentatively fits TRBD1 or TRBD2 (5 bases each). The sequenced sample was peripheral blood, obtained 28 days after the second AZD1222 dose. The TCR was taken from an adult who received the AZD1222 COVID-19 vaccine. The CDR3 DNA follows: TGTGCCACCCGACCGGGGCCCTACAATGAGCAGTTCTTC. Protein sequence: CATRPGPYNEQFF.